Each of the 19 T cell receptor beta chains below was sequenced from the same sample in a study of chronic HIV infection and antiretroviral therapy. MiXCR, applied by TCRdb to the 5' RACE reads, yields one record per CDR3 protein. The sample lists roughly 50,000 distinct CDR3 sequences, over 15% seen once, with over 2.5% in the top ten. The sequenced sample was peripheral blood. The receptors originated from an adult who had HIV and had not received antiretroviral therapy, or was an uninfected healthy control (not recorded which).

The J gene is TRBJ1-1, the V gene TRBV10-1; D not resolved. The CDR3 has 14 amino acids. The V gene's germline CDR1 is WNHNN and CDR2 SYGVQD (reference sequence). The germline V and J ends were trimmed by 0 bases and 4 bases, with 9 bases remaining between them. DNA of the CDR3: TGCGCCAGCAGTGAGTCAGGACGGGCCACTGAAGCTTTCTTT. Amino acids: CASSESGRATEAFF.

This clonotype occurred a few times. This chain links TRBV10-3 with TRBJ1-5; unclear D gene. The CDR3 is 15 residues long. In germline, CDR1 is ENHRY, CDR2 SYGVKD. V was pared by 4 bases and J by 2 bases, with 12 bases between. CDR3 sequence (DNA): TGTGCCATCAGTGCGAGGGCGCCGGGCAATCAGCCCCAGCATTTT. Protein sequence: CAISARAPGNQPQHF.

This clonotype was seen more than once but under ten times. The rearrangement joins TRBV19 to TRBJ2-1; either TRBD1 or TRBD2 may supply D (5 bases each). CDR3 size: 15 residues. In germline, CDR1 is LNHDA, CDR2 SQIVND (reference sequence). Trimming took 4 bases from V and 1 from J, leaving 11 bases between them. CDR3 amino acids: CASSTAGASYNEQFF. The CDR3 coding sequence is TGTGCCAGTAGTACGGCCGGGGCTTCCTACAATGAGCAGTTCTTC.

J is TRBJ2-7 and V is TRBV7-9, with TRBD1 matching over 10 bases. This CDR3 has 15 residues. Trimming removed 4 bases from V and 3 bases from J; junction bases left unmatched: 6. Germline V gene sequence: CDR1 SEHNR, CDR2 FQNEAQ (reference sequence). The CDR3 DNA reads TGTGCCAGCAGCTCCTCCGGGACAGGGGACTACGAGCAGTACTTC. Its protein is CASSSSGTGDYEQYF.

The table lists this clonotype with many counts. The chain combines TRBV12-3 or TRBV12-4 with TRBJ2-7; weak D call: TRBD2 (6 bases). V was shortened by 3 bases and J by 5 bases, with 14 bases between the two germline ends. The CDR3 length is 14 residues. CDR3: CASSLSLGGNEQYF. The CDR3 DNA reads as TGTGCCAGCAGTTTGAGCCTTGGGGGGAACGAGCAGTACTTC.

The chain couples TRBV10-3 to TRBJ1-2; no reliable D call. V was clipped by 0 bases and J by 1 base, with 6 bases between them. Germline-derived CDR1 and CDR2 are ENHRY and SYGVKD. The length of the CDR3 is 14 residues. For the CDR3, the DNA is TGTGCCATCAGTGAGTCTAGGGTTAACTATGGCTACACCTTC. This codes for CAISESRVNYGYTF.

This clonotype was seen more than once but under ten times. The genes are TRBV7-8 and TRBJ2-7; no firm D call. Trimming removed 0 bases at V and 8 bases at J, with 8 bases between. Germline assignment: CDR1 SGHVS and CDR2 FQNEAQ. CDR3 length: 12 amino acids. The CDR3 bases are TGTGCCAGCAGCTTAGCCCCCAGCCAGCAGTACTTC. Its translation is CASSLAPSQQYF.

The CDR3 here is CATSSGHRTGELFF. The CDR3 DNA is TGTGCCACCAGTTCGGGACACCGCACCGGGGAGCTGTTTTTT. The chain couples TRBV24-1 to TRBJ2-2; possibly TRBD1 for D (6 bases). Per the germline V gene, CDR1 is KGHDR and CDR2 is SFDVKD. V shed 6 bases and J shed 4 bases, with 11 bases lying between them. CDR3 size: 14 residues.

This clonotype has at least ten counts. The chain is built from TRBV5-1 and TRBJ2-5, with 8 bases aligning to TRBD2. This CDR3 region has 14 residues. CDR1 is SGHRS and CDR2 is YFSETQ in the germline V gene. V shed 0 bases, J shed 5 bases, and the junction held 3 bases outside the gene matches. The CDR3, as DNA: TGCGCCAGCAGCTTGGGGACTAGCCGGGAGACCCAGTACTTC. Its translation is CASSLGTSRETQYF.

This sequence joins TRBV2 and TRBJ2-3; a possible D gene is TRBD2 (7 bases). This CDR3 contains 14 residues. V gave up 2 bases and J gave up 4 bases, with 10 bases separating them. Germline V lookup: CDR1 SNHLY, CDR2 FYNNEI. The CDR3 nucleotides read TGTGCCAGCAGTGAAAGGGGGGGGGCAGATACGCAGTATTTT. It translates to CASSERGGADTQYF.

This clonotype has a handful of counts. The rearrangement uses TRBV20-1 and TRBJ2-3, with TRBD2 identical over 11 bases. The CDR3 loop spans 14 amino acids. V trimming: 3 bases; J trimming: 5 bases; junction bases outside the gene matches: 4. Germline V gene sequence: CDR1 DFQATT, CDR2 SNEGSKA (reference sequence). This chain's CDR3 is CSAREGLAVDTQYF. CDR3 bases: TGCAGTGCTAGGGAGGGACTAGCGGTAGATACGCAGTATTTT.

The rearrangement uses TRBV25-1 and TRBJ1-2, with no clear D. CDR3 length equals 15 residues. From germline, CDR1 is MGHDK and CDR2 SYGVNS. The V end lost 6 bases, the J end lost 8 bases, and 22 bases lay between the germline ends. The CDR3 here is CASSVGGSALGGYTF. The DNA for the CDR3 is TGTGCCAGCAGCGTAGGAGGTAGTGCTTTAGGAGGCTACACCTTC.

This clonotype showed up just a few times. For the CDR3, the DNA is TGTGCCAGCAGCCGTCTCACTGATTCACCCCTCCACTTT. Its protein is CASSRLTDSPLHF. This rearrangement joins TRBV14 to TRBJ1-6, with no clear D. Per the germline V gene, CDR1 is SGHDN and CDR2 is FVKESK. The V and J ends lost 4 bases and 8 bases respectively, with 9 bases between them. This CDR3 is 13 amino acids long.

A few counts support this clonotype. The V gene is TRBV28, the J gene TRBJ1-1; 7 bases align to TRBD1. The V and J ends lost 6 bases and 2 bases, in that order; junction bases with no gene match: 18. The CDR3 totals 18 residues. Germline CDR1 MDHEN, CDR2 SYDVKM. CDR3 sequence (DNA): TGTGCCAGCAGCTCTCGCCATCGTAGGGGGCGGCAAAACACTGAAGCTTTCTTT. This encodes CASSSRHRRGRQNTEAFF.

V and J are TRBV28 and TRBJ2-7; 8 nucleotides match TRBD2. The junction had 8 bases not matched to a gene; V was cut back by 7 bases and J by 3 bases. The CDR3 is made up of 14 amino acids. Germline V gene sequence: CDR1 MDHEN, CDR2 SYDVKM. CDR3 residues: CASTGRDDHYEQYF. In DNA form, the CDR3 reads TGTGCCAGCACCGGGAGGGACGATCACTACGAGCAGTACTTC.

The table lists this clonotype with a few counts. The DNA for the CDR3 is TGTGCCAGCAGCCCCTGGGACAGGGCCTACGAGCAGTACTTC. This codes for CASSPWDRAYEQYF. V and J are TRBV9 and TRBJ2-7, with 9 nucleotides matching TRBD1. CDR3 length: 14 amino acids. Germline V gives CDR1 SGDLS, CDR2 YYNGEE. The V segment lost 4 bases and the J segment 2 bases; nucleotides outside the gene matches: 4.

This clonotype has only a few counts. The chain uses TRBV7-8 and TRBJ2-1; TRBD2 aligns across 10 bases. V was pared by 5 bases and J by 2 bases, with 3 bases of the junction left unmatched. Germline V gene lookup returns CDR1 SGHVS and CDR2 FQNEAQ. The CDR3 spans 15 residues. CDR3 sequence: CASSPSGRAYNEQFF. For the CDR3, the DNA is TGTGCCAGCAGCCCCAGCGGGAGGGCCTACAATGAGCAGTTCTTC. The variable domain in full, completed from reference TRBV7-8 and TRBJ2-1, reads GAGVSQSPRYKVAKRGQDVALRCDPISGHVSLFWYQQALGQGPEFLTYFQNEAQLDKSGLPSDRFFAERPEGSVSTLKIQRTQQEDSAVYLCASSPSGRAYNEQFFGPGTRLTVL.

The sample holds a few counts of this clonotype. V is TRBV5-1 and J is TRBJ2-2; D gene unclear. CDR1 SGHRS and CDR2 YFSETQ come from the germline V gene. The length of the CDR3 is 15 residues. The V end was cut by 1 base, the J end by 0 bases, with 7 bases between. The CDR3 sequence is CASSLLQANTGELFF. The CDR3 DNA reads as TGCGCCAGCAGCTTGTTACAAGCGAACACCGGGGAGCTGTTTTTT.

This clonotype was seen a handful of times. V is TRBV12-3 or TRBV12-4 and J is TRBJ1-2; the D is unclear. The CDR3 runs to 14 residues. V was cut by 3 bases and J by 3 bases, with 11 bases left in between. CDR3 loop: CASSFQTLDYGYTF. CDR3 DNA: TGTGCCAGCAGTTTCCAAACTCTGGACTATGGCTACACCTTC.